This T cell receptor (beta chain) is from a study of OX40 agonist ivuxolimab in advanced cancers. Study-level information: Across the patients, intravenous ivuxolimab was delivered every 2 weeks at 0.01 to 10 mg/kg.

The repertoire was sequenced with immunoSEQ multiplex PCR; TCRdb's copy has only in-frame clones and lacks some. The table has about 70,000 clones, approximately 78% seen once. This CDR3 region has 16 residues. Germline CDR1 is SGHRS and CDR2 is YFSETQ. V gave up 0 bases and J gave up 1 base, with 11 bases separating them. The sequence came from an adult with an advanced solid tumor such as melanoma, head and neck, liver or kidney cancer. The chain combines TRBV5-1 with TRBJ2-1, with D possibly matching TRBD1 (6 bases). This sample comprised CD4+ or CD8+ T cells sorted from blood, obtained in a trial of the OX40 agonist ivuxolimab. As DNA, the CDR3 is TGCGCCAGCAGCTTGGAGGCAGGGGCGTCCTACAATGAGCAGTTCTTC. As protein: CASSLEAGASYNEQFF.